This T cell receptor (beta chain) was captured by sequencing in a study of blood T cells in healthy people across ages. This clonotype was counted many times. Together with a sample-barcoded 5' primer, a J-beta primer mix was included in a second PCR lasting about 7 to 11 cycles. TCRdb re-derived calls from the 5' RACE reads in MiXCR, one entry per CDR3 protein. The data hold hundreds of thousands of distinct CDR3 sequences, with 25% to 30% observed a single time. With 5 bases clipped from V and 5 bases from J, the junction kept 2 bases outside the gene matches. The CDR3 totals 12 residues. Germline values: CDR1 DFQATT, CDR2 SNEGSKA (reference sequence).

The sample taken for sequencing was blood. The chain has TRBV20-1 and TRBJ2-5; 10 bases are a match to TRBD1. This TCR derives from a woman older than 75 in good health. The CDR3, as DNA: TGCAGTGCTTCGGGACAGGGGGAGACCCAGTACTTC. This encodes CSASGQGETQYF.